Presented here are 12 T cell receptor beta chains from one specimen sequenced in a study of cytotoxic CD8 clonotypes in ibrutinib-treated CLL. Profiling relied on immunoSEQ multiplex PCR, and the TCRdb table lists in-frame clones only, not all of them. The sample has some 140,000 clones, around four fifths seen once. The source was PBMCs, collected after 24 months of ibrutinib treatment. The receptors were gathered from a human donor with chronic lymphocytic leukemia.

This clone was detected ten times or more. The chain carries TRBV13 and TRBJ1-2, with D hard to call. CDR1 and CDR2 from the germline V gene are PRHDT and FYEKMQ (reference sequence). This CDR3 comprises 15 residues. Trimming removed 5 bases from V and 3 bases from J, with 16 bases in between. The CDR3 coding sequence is TGTGCCAGCAGCCCCGCCAGCCCCAGCTACTATGGCTACACCTTC. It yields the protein CASSPASPSYYGYTF.

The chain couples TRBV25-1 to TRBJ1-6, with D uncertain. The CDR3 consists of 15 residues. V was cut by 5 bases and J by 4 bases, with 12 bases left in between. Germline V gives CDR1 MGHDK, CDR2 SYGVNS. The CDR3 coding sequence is TGTGCCAGCAGTCAGCCCGGGGAGTATAATTCACCCCTCCACTTT. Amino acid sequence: CASSQPGEYNSPLHF.

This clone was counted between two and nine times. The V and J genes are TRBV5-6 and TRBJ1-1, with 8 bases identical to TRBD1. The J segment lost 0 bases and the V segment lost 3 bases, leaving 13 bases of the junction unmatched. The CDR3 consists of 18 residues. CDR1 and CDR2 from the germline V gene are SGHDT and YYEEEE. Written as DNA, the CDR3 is TGTGCCAGCAGCTCCCCTGGGGGACAGGACTTCATGAACACTGAAGCTTTCTTT. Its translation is CASSSPGGQDFMNTEAFF.

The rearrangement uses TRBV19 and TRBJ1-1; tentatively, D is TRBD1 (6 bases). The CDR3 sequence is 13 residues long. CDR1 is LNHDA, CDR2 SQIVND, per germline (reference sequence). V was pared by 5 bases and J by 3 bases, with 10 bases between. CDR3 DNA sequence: TGTGCCAGTAGTGCCCAGGGGCACACTGAAGCTTTCTTT. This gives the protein CASSAQGHTEAFF.

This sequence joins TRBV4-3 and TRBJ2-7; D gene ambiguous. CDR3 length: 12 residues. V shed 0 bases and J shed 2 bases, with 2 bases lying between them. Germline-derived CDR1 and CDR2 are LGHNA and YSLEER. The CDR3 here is CASSQDPYEQYF. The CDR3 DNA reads TGCGCCAGCAGCCAAGATCCCTACGAGCAGTACTTC.

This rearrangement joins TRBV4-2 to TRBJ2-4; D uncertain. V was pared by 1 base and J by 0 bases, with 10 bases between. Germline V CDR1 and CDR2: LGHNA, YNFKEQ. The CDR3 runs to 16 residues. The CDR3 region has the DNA TGTGCCAGCAGCCAAGGCGCTTTCCAAGCCAAAAACATTCAGTACTTC. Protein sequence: CASSQGAFQAKNIQYF.

The DNA for the CDR3 is TGTGCCAGTAGTATTCAGAGCACAGATACGCAGTATTTT. It encodes CASSIQSTDTQYF. V and J are TRBV19 and TRBJ2-3; D remains ambiguous. The CDR3 spans 13 residues. V was cut by 3 bases and J by 0 bases, with 4 bases left in between. CDR1 and CDR2 from the germline V gene are LNHDA and SQIVND (reference sequence).

CDR3 DNA: TGTGCCAGCAGCTCAGGGCTCGGTGCCTCCTACGAGCAGTACTTC. This encodes CASSSGLGASYEQYF. The V gene is TRBV9, the J gene TRBJ2-7; D is perhaps TRBD1 (5 bases). The V gene's germline CDR1 is SGDLS and CDR2 YYNGEE. The CDR3 has 15 amino acids. V was pared by 4 bases and J by 0 bases, with 14 bases between.

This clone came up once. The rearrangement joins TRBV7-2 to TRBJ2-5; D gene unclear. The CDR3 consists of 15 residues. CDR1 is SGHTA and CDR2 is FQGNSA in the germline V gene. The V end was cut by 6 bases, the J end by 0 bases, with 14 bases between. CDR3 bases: TGTGCCAGCAGTCGTCAGACCGAAAACCAAGAGACCCAGTACTTC. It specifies CASSRQTENQETQYF.

In DNA form, the CDR3 reads TGTGCCAGCAGTGAATCCCAGGGAGCCTATGAGCAGTTCTTC. This gives the protein CASSESQGAYEQFF. The chain carries TRBV6-1 and TRBJ2-1; the D gene could be TRBD1 or TRBD2 (5 bases each). The CDR3 loop spans 14 amino acids. Germline CDR1 is MNHNS and CDR2 is SASEGT. The V gene lost 2 bases and the J gene lost 8 bases, with 13 bases spanning the gap.

The CDR3 protein is CASSPRKAGQETQYF. The CDR3 DNA follows: TGTGCCAGCAGCCCTAGGAAAGCGGGGCAAGAGACCCAGTACTTC. J is TRBJ2-5 and V is TRBV7-2; 7 positions agree with TRBD2. CDR1 SGHTA and CDR2 FQGNSA come from the germline V gene. The CDR3 sequence is 15 residues long. V was pared by 5 bases and J by 2 bases, with 8 bases of the junction left unmatched.

Here the CDR3 DNA reads TGTGCCAGCAGCCCAAGAAGGGACAATAATCAGCCCCAGCATTTT. The encoded protein is CASSPRRDNNQPQHF. The V call is TRBV2, the J call TRBJ1-5; tentative D call: TRBD1 (6 bases). The CDR3 sequence is 15 residues long. V was cut by 6 bases and J by 4 bases, with 16 bases left in between. CDR1 and CDR2 from the germline V gene are SNHLY and FYNNEI.